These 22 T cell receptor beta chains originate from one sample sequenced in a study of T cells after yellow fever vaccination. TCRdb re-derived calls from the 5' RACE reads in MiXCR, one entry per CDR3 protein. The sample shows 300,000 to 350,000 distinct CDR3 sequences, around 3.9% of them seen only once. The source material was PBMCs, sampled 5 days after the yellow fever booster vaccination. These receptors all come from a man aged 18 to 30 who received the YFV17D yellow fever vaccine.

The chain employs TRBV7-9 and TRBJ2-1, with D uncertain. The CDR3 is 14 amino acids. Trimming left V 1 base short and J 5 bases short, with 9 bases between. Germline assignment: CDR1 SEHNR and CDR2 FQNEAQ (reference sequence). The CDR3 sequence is CASSLGGSNNEQFF. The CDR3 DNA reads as TGTGCCAGCAGCTTAGGGGGATCAAACAATGAGCAGTTCTTC.

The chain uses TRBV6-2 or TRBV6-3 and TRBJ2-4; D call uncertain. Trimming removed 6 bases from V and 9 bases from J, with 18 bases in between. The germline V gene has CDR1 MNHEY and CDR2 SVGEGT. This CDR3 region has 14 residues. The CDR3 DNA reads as TGTGCCAGCAGATCCCCACCAGGTTTCGGCATTCAGTACTTC. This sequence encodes CASRSPPGFGIQYF.

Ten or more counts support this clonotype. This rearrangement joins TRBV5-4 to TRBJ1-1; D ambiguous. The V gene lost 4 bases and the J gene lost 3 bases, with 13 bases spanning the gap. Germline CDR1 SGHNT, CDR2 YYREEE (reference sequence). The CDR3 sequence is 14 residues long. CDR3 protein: CASSPPNADTEAFF. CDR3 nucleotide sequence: TGTGCCAGCAGCCCTCCTAATGCCGACACTGAAGCTTTCTTT.

CDR3: CASSPGRGGPNEQFF. The CDR3 coding sequence is TGTGCCAGCAGCCCCGGTCGGGGGGGCCCGAATGAGCAGTTCTTC. V and J are TRBV11-3 and TRBJ2-1; TRBD2 agrees at 8 bases. Germline lookup yields CDR1 SGHNT and CDR2 YENEEA. The CDR3 sequence is 15 residues long. V was pared by 5 bases and J by 7 bases, with 10 bases of the junction left unmatched.

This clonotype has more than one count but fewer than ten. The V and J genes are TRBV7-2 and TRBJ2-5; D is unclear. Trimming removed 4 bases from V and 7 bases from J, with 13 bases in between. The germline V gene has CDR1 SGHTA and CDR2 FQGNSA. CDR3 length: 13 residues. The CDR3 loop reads CASSSRLRATQYF. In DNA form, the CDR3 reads TGTGCCAGCAGCTCCCGCCTACGAGCGACCCAGTACTTC.

The chain's CDR3 is CASSLGRLLFFADTQYF. CDR3 sequence (DNA): TGTGCCAGCAGCCTGGGCAGGCTTCTCTTTTTTGCGGATACGCAGTATTTT. This rearrangement joins TRBV12-3 or TRBV12-4 to TRBJ2-3; D is uncertain. This CDR3 region has 17 residues. The V gene lost 6 bases and the J gene lost 6 bases, with 25 bases spanning the gap.

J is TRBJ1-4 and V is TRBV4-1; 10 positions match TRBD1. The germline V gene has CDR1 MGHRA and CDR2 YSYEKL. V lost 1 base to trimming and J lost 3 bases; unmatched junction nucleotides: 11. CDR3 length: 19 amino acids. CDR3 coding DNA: TGCGCCAGCAGCCAAGTACCGGGACAGGGGAATGTAGCTAATGAAAAACTGTTTTTT. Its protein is CASSQVPGQGNVANEKLFF.

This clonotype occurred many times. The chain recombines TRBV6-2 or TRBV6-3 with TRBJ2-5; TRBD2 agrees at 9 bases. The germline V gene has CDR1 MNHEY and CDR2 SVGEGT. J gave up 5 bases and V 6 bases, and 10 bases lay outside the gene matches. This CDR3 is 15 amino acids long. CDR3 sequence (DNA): TGTGCCAGCAGCAGGGGACTAGCACGGGGGGAGACCCAGTACTTC. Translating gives CASSRGLARGETQYF.

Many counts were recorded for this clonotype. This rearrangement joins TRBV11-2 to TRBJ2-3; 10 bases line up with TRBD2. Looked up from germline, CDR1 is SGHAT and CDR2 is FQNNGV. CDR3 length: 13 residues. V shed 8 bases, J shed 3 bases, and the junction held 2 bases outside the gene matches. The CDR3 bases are TGTGCCAGCGCACTAGCGGGAACAGATACGCAGTATTTT. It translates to CASALAGTDTQYF. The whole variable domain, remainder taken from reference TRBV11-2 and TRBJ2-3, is EAGVAQSPRYKIIEKRQSVAFWCNPISGHATLYWYQQILGQGPKLLIQFQNNGVVDDSQLPKDRFSAERLKGVDSTLKIQPAKLEDSAVYLCASALAGTDTQYFGPGTRLTVL.

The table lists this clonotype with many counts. The CDR3 DNA reads as TGTGCCAGCAGCCGCTACAGGGGCGCTCAGCCCCAGCATTTT. Translation: CASSRYRGAQPQHF. The chain has TRBV7-6 and TRBJ1-5; TRBD1 matches at 7 bases. This CDR3 contains 14 residues. Trimming removed 5 bases from V and 6 bases from J; junction bases left unmatched: 7. Germline CDR1 is SGHVS and CDR2 is FNYEAQ. Using reference TRBV7-6 and TRBJ1-5 for the parts outside the CDR3, the full variable domain is GAGVSQSPRYKVTKRGQDVALRCDPISGHVSLYWYRQALGQGPEFLTYFNYEAQQDKSGLPNDRFSAERPEGSISTLTIQRTEQRDSAMYRCASSRYRGAQPQHFGDGTRLSIL.

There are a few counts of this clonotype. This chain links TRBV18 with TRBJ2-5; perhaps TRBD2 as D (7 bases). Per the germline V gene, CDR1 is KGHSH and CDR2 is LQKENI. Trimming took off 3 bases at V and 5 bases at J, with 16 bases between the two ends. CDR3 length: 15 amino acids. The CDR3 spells CASSPGGANAETQYF. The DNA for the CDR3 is TGTGCCAGCTCACCTGGGGGGGCGAATGCTGAGACCCAGTACTTC.

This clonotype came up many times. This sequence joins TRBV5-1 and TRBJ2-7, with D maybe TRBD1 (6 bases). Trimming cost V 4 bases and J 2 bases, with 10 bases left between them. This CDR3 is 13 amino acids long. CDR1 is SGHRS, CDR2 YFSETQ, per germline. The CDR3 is CASSPGTTYEQYF. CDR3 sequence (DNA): TGCGCCAGCAGCCCCGGGACAACCTACGAGCAGTACTTC.

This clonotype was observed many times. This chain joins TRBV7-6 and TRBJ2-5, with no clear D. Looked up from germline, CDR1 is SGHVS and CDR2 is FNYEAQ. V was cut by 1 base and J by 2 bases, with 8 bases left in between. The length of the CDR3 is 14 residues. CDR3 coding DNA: TGTGCCAGCAGCTTAGGCCCTGAGCAAGAGACCCAGTACTTC. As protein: CASSLGPEQETQYF.

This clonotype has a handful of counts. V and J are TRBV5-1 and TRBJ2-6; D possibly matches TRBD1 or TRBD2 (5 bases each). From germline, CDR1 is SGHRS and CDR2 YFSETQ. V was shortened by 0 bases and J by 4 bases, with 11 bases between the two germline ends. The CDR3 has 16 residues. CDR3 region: CASSLDVGTGANVLTF. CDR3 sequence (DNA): TGCGCCAGCAGCTTGGATGTAGGGACCGGGGCCAACGTCCTGACTTTC.

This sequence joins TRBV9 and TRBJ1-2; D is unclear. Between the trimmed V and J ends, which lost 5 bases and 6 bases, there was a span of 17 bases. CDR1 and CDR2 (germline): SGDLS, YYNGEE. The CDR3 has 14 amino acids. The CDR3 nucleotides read TGTGCCAGCAGGGGAAGTTTAAAGTCGAATGGCTACACCTTC. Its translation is CASRGSLKSNGYTF.

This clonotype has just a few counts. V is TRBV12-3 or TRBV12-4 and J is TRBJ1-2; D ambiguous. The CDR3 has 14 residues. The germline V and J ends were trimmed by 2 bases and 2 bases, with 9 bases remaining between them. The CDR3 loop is CASSLQSANYGYTF. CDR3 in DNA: TGTGCCAGCAGTTTACAGTCAGCCAACTATGGCTACACCTTC.

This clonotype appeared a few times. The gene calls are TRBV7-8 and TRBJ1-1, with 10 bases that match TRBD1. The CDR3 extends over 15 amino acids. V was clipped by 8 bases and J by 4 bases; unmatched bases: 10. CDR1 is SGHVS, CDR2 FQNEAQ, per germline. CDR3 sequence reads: CASAGTGVVGTEAFF. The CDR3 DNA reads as TGTGCCAGCGCCGGGACAGGGGTGGTTGGCACTGAAGCTTTCTTT. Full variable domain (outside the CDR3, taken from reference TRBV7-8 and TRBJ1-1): GAGVSQSPRYKVAKRGQDVALRCDPISGHVSLFWYQQALGQGPEFLTYFQNEAQLDKSGLPSDRFFAERPEGSVSTLKIQRTQQEDSAVYLCASAGTGVVGTEAFFGQGTRLTVV.

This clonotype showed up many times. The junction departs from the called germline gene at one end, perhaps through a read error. In DNA form, the CDR3 reads TGCAGTGCTACACCAGGGTTGGGAGTTGTCTTC. Its protein product is CSATPGLGVVF. The chain couples TRBV20-1 to TRBJ2-4; D might be TRBD1 or TRBD2, each matching 5 bases. This CDR3 contains 11 residues. Germline loops: CDR1 DFQATT, CDR2 SNEGSKA (reference sequence).

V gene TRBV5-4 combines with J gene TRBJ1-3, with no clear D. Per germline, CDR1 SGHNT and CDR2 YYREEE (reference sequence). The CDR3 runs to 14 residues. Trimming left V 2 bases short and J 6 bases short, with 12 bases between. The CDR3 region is CASSFKGAENTIYF. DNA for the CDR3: TGTGCCAGCAGCTTTAAGGGAGCGGAAAACACCATATATTTT.

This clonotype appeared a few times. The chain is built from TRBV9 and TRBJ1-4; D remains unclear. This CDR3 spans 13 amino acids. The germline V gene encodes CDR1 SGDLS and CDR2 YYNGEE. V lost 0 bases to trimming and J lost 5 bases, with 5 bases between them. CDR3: CASSVEQNEKLFF. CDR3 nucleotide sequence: TGTGCCAGCAGCGTAGAGCAGAATGAAAAACTGTTTTTT.

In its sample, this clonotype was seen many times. The CDR3 spells CASSPYEDRGNGYTF. DNA of the CDR3: TGTGCCAGCAGCCCCTATGAAGACAGGGGGAATGGCTACACCTTC. The rearrangement joins TRBV12-3 or TRBV12-4 to TRBJ1-2, with 9 bases identical to TRBD1. After removal of 6 bases from V and 6 bases from J, the junction contained 11 bases not matched to a gene. The CDR3 spans 15 residues.

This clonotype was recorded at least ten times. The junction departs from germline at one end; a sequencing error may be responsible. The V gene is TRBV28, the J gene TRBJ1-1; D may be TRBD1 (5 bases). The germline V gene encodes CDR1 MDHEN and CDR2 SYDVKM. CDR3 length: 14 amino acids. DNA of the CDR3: TGTGCCAGCAGGAGGGGAGGAGTGAACACTGAAGTTTTCTTT. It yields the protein CASRRGGVNTEVFF.